What follows are 29 T cell receptor beta chains derived from one specimen sequenced in a study of T cell responses to AZD1222 COVID-19 vaccine. Sequencing used immunoSEQ multiplex PCR; TCRdb keeps in-frame clones, though not all of them. The sample holds over 90,000 clones, around 89% seen once. This specimen consisted of peripheral blood, obtained 28 days after the second AZD1222 dose. These receptor sequences come from an adult who received the AZD1222 COVID-19 vaccine.

This clone was seen just once. The chain recombines TRBV18 with TRBJ2-5; D is ambiguous. The germline V gene encodes CDR1 KGHSH and CDR2 LQKENI. CDR3 length equals 13 residues. With 4 bases removed from V and 2 bases from J, the gap between germline ends came to 8 bases. CDR3 amino acids: CASSQSIQETQYF. The CDR3 bases are TGTGCCAGCTCACAAAGCATTCAAGAGACCCAGTACTTC.

V usage is TRBV9 and J usage is TRBJ1-1; D unresolved. Between the trimmed V and J ends, which lost 1 base and 0 bases, there was a span of 13 bases. Germline CDR1 SGDLS, CDR2 YYNGEE. This CDR3 contains 16 residues. DNA for the CDR3: TGTGCCAGCAGCGTATTGAAGGGAACCCTGAACACTGAAGCTTTCTTT. It translates to CASSVLKGTLNTEAFF.

The J gene is TRBJ1-4, the V gene TRBV19; no clear D. In germline, CDR1 is LNHDA, CDR2 SQIVND (reference sequence). The CDR3 loop spans 14 amino acids. With 5 bases removed from V and 3 bases from J, the gap between germline ends came to 10 bases. Here the CDR3 reads CASSSGAANEKLFF. In nucleotides, the CDR3 is TGTGCCAGTAGTTCAGGAGCGGCTAATGAAAAACTGTTTTTT.

The chain recombines TRBV5-6 with TRBJ1-1; 11 positions agree with TRBD1. Trimming took 2 bases from V and 4 from J; bases not matched to a gene: 10. This CDR3 has 17 residues. The V gene's germline CDR1 is SGHDT and CDR2 YYEEEE. CDR3 loop: CASSFGQGARVVTEAFF. The CDR3 DNA follows: TGTGCCAGCAGCTTCGGACAGGGGGCGAGGGTGGTCACTGAAGCTTTCTTT.

The V call is TRBV10-3, the J call TRBJ1-5, with D possibly TRBD1 on 5 matching bases. The CDR3 loop spans 14 amino acids. V was pared by 10 bases and J by 6 bases, with 19 bases between. The germline gives CDR1 ENHRY, CDR2 SYGVKD. CDR3 nucleotide sequence: TGTGCCACCTCCCCGGGGCCTGAGAGTCAGCCCCAGCATTTT. This encodes CATSPGPESQPQHF.

J is TRBJ2-7 and V is TRBV2, with a possible D match to TRBD2 (6 bases). From germline, CDR1 is SNHLY and CDR2 FYNNEI. The CDR3 length is 12 residues. V was cut by 3 bases and J by 7 bases, with 10 bases left in between. Here the CDR3 reads CASSDGAGEQYF. CDR3 DNA: TGTGCCAGCAGTGATGGTGCGGGGGAGCAGTACTTC.

The V and J genes are TRBV27 and TRBJ2-7, with D perhaps TRBD1 (5 bases). This CDR3 has 13 residues. V gave up 3 bases and J gave up 7 bases, with 13 bases separating them. Germline V CDR1 and CDR2: MNHEY, SMNVEV (reference sequence). The CDR3 nucleotides are TGTGCCAGCAGTTTGTCCCGACAGAGGGAGCAGTACTTC. This translates into CASSLSRQREQYF.

The chain has TRBV7-8 and TRBJ1-6, with 9 bases identical to TRBD1. Germline values: CDR1 SGHVS, CDR2 FQNEAQ. V shed 0 bases and J 13 bases; nucleotides not matched to a gene: 10. This CDR3 has 16 residues. The CDR3 nucleotides read TGTGCCAGCAGCTTAGCTCTCGGGACAGGGACCTTGCCCCTCCACTTT. Translating it yields CASSLALGTGTLPLHF.

The chain carries TRBV18 and TRBJ2-7, with 7 bases fitting TRBD2. J gave up 5 bases and V 10 bases, and 5 bases lay outside the gene matches. The germline V gene encodes CDR1 KGHSH and CDR2 LQKENI. The CDR3 is 11 residues long. CDR3 sequence (DNA): TGTGCCACCGGGGAGGGCAACGAGCAGTACTTC. This gives the protein CATGEGNEQYF.

Points on this clone: No DNA is shown, since the ends of the CDR3 on it are uncertain; the CDR3 is the one TCRdb lists. V usage is TRBV6-2 or TRBV6-3 and J usage is TRBJ2-7; the tabulated D call, TRBD1, remains unverified against the DNA. The CDR3 is 16 amino acids long, termini counted. CDR1 MNHEY and CDR2 SVGEGT come from the germline V gene. This CDR3 is CVSSFGAGTESYEQYF.

V is TRBV18 and J is TRBJ1-5; no reliable D call. CDR1 is KGHSH and CDR2 is LQKENI in the germline V gene. The V gene lost 4 bases and the J gene lost 7 bases, with 11 bases spanning the gap. The CDR3 totals 13 residues. The CDR3 sequence: CASSLMSEQPQHF. DNA for the CDR3: TGTGCCAGCTCACTGATGAGTGAGCAGCCCCAGCATTTT. Based on the CDR3 plus reference TRBV18 and TRBJ1-5, the full variable domain is NAGVMQNPRHLVRRRGQEARLRCSPMKGHSHVYWYRQLPEEGLKFMVYLQKENIIDESGMPKERFSAEFPKEGPSILRIQQVVRGDSAAYFCASSLMSEQPQHFGDGTRLSIL.

The chain employs TRBV6-1 and TRBJ1-2, with D perhaps matching TRBD1 (6 bases). CDR1 is MNHNS, CDR2 SASEGT, per germline. V was pared by 2 bases and J by 3 bases, with 16 bases between. The CDR3 spans 16 residues. The CDR3 is CASSENYGQTDYGYTF. The CDR3 DNA follows: TGTGCCAGCAGTGAAAACTACGGACAGACGGACTATGGCTACACCTTC.

The chain uses TRBV15 and TRBJ2-1; perhaps TRBD2 as D (5 bases). The CDR3 totals 14 residues. The germline gives CDR1 LNHNV, CDR2 YYDKDF (reference sequence). Trimming left V 6 bases short and J 5 bases short, with 14 bases between. The chain's CDR3 is CATRGRRDHNEQFF. The CDR3 DNA is TGTGCCACCAGAGGCCGACGGGATCACAATGAGCAGTTCTTC.

This clone was observed a single time. The V and J genes are TRBV6-6 and TRBJ1-3; D remains unclear. This CDR3 spans 15 amino acids. Germline assignment: CDR1 MNHNY and CDR2 SVGAGI (reference sequence). Trimming shortened V by 2 bases and J by 3 bases, and 11 bases separated the two germline ends. CDR3 loop: CASSYIGGYGNTIYF. The CDR3 DNA reads as TGTGCCAGCAGTTACATAGGAGGATATGGAAACACCATATATTTT.

In this sample, this clone turned up once. The V gene is TRBV13, the J gene TRBJ2-5, with a weak D call TRBD2 (6 bases). Between the trimmed V and J ends, which lost 1 base and 2 bases, there was a span of 14 bases. The CDR3 runs 16 residues. CDR1 is PRHDT and CDR2 is FYEKMQ in the germline V gene (reference sequence). CDR3 region: CASSLEIRGLQETQYF. CDR3 nucleotides: TGTGCCAGCAGCTTAGAAATACGGGGGTTACAAGAGACCCAGTACTTC.

This sequence joins TRBV2 and TRBJ1-3, with D unresolved. V lost 6 bases and J lost 0, with 21 bases in between. The CDR3 has 18 residues. Germline CDR1 SNHLY, CDR2 FYNNEI. The CDR3 DNA sequence: TGTGCCAGCAGCGGGCCGCGAGGAAACCTCCACTCTGGAAACACCATATATTTT. Its protein is CASSGPRGNLHSGNTIYF.

CDR3 in amino acids: CASSLATGGSNTEAFF. In DNA, the CDR3 is TGTGCCAGCAGCTTAGCCACAGGGGGATCGAACACTGAAGCTTTCTTT. The J gene is TRBJ1-1, the V gene TRBV7-9, with 8 bases identical to TRBD1. With V trimmed by 0 bases and J by 1 base, 4 bases remained unmatched. CDR3 length: 16 amino acids. Per the germline V gene, CDR1 is SEHNR and CDR2 is FQNEAQ (reference sequence).

This clone was detected once. The chain combines TRBV19 with TRBJ2-3; possibly TRBD1 for D (6 bases). Per the germline V gene, CDR1 is LNHDA and CDR2 is SQIVND (reference sequence). The CDR3 has 14 residues. Trimming left V 7 bases short and J 0 bases short, with 11 bases between. CDR3 bases: TGTGCCAGTAACCGACAGGTTAGCACAGATACGCAGTATTTT. This gives the protein CASNRQVSTDTQYF.

This sequence joins TRBV4-1 and TRBJ2-7, with 11 bases aligning to TRBD1. Germline CDR1 and CDR2: MGHRA and YSYEKL. V shed 2 bases and J 13 bases; nucleotides not matched to a gene: 16. There are 16 residues in the CDR3. CDR3 residues: CASSQTVDRGLPRRYF. The CDR3 DNA sequence: TGCGCCAGCAGCCAAACTGTGGACAGGGGGCTTCCGCGACGATACTTC.

V gene TRBV2 combines with J gene TRBJ1-2, with 8 nucleotides matching TRBD1. The CDR3 loop spans 14 amino acids. Germline-derived CDR1 and CDR2 are SNHLY and FYNNEI. The junction had 9 bases not matched to a gene; V was cut back by 7 bases and J by 5 bases. The DNA of the CDR3 is TGTGCCAGCAACTTCAGGGGGCCACCTTATGGCTACACCTTC. Encoded protein: CASNFRGPPYGYTF.

Of note for this clone: At one boundary the junction diverges from the germline segment, which might be a read error. The chain employs TRBV7-8 and TRBJ2-1; TRBD2 might be the D (6 bases). The CDR3 extends over 15 amino acids. Germline-derived CDR1 and CDR2 are SGHVS and FQNEAQ. CDR3 sequence (DNA): TGTGCCAGCAGTTTAGGGAGGCCCTCCTACAATGAGCAGTTCTTC. Its translation is CASSLGRPSYNEQFF.

The genes are TRBV4-1 and TRBJ1-1; D may be TRBD1 (5 bases). CDR1 and CDR2 (germline): MGHRA, YSYEKL. V dropped 4 bases and J dropped 7 bases, with 19 bases sitting between them. This CDR3 has 15 amino acids. This chain's CDR3 is CASSPTSGLAVEAFF. The DNA for the CDR3 is TGCGCCAGCAGCCCAACGTCGGGGCTTGCAGTTGAAGCTTTCTTT.

The chain joins TRBV27 to TRBJ1-6; no firm D call. V was cut by 7 bases and J by 9 bases, with 13 bases left in between. This CDR3 is 13 amino acids long. Germline values: CDR1 MNHEY, CDR2 SMNVEV (reference sequence). Written as DNA, the CDR3 is TGTGCCAGCACCTGGGGTGTGGGTTCACCCCTCCACTTT. This encodes CASTWGVGSPLHF.

This clone was seen a few times. In nucleotides, the CDR3 is TGTGCCAGCAGCGTAGGAGGGACTGAAGCTTTCTTT. It codes for CASSVGGTEAFF. V usage is TRBV9 and J usage is TRBJ1-1; no clear D. The CDR3 loop spans 12 amino acids. In germline, CDR1 is SGDLS, CDR2 YYNGEE. Trimming took off 0 bases at V and 5 bases at J, with 5 bases between the two ends.

Only a few counts were recorded for this clone. The rearrangement links TRBV6-2 or TRBV6-3 to TRBJ1-5; 8 nucleotides agree with TRBD1. J gave up 7 bases and V 6 bases, and 8 bases lay outside the gene matches. Germline loops: CDR1 MNHEY, CDR2 SVGEGT. CDR3 size: 14 residues. The CDR3 DNA reads as TGTGCCAGCAGGTACGCAGGGGGCGAGCAGCCCCAGCATTTT. It specifies CASRYAGGEQPQHF.

V is TRBV28 and J is TRBJ2-2; D may match TRBD1 or TRBD2 (5 bases each). V was clipped by 2 bases and J by 6 bases, with 16 bases between them. Per the germline V gene, CDR1 is MDHEN and CDR2 is SYDVKM. The CDR3 loop spans 16 amino acids. As DNA, the CDR3 is TGTGCCAGCAGTTTACGGGCGGGCCCGGGGCCCGGGGAGCTGTTTTTT. This encodes CASSLRAGPGPGELFF.

There are a few counts of this clone. The chain combines TRBV27 with TRBJ1-2; D call uncertain. V gave up 0 bases and J gave up 8 bases, with 13 bases separating them. Germline V gene data show CDR1 as MNHEY and CDR2 as SMNVEV (reference sequence). The CDR3 runs 14 residues. This CDR3 reads CASSLSLGLGGYTF. In DNA form, the CDR3 reads TGTGCCAGCAGTTTATCTCTCGGCCTAGGCGGCTACACCTTC.

V usage is TRBV10-3 and J usage is TRBJ2-1; 7 bases agree with TRBD1. Trimming cost V 6 bases and J 7 bases; bases outside gene matches: 6. The CDR3 extends over 13 amino acids. Germline CDR1 ENHRY, CDR2 SYGVKD. CDR3 DNA: TGTGCCATCAGGGCCGGGACAGAAAATGAGCAGTTCTTC. Translating gives CAIRAGTENEQFF.

The V gene is TRBV19, the J gene TRBJ2-4; D may be TRBD2 (6 bases). The CDR3 contains 13 residues. V lost 0 bases to trimming and J lost 9 bases, with 9 bases between them. Germline CDR1 and CDR2: LNHDA and SQIVND (reference sequence). CDR3 amino acids: CASSIEREGIQYF. DNA of the CDR3: TGTGCCAGTAGTATAGAGCGGGAAGGCATTCAGTACTTC.